The 29 T cell receptor beta chains given below trace back to one sample, sequenced in a study of beta chain features in type 1 diabetes. General study points: Moderate but significant shortening of TCRB CDR3s was recorded in all four CD4+ subsets from Type 1 diabetes patients.

Their recognized antigens are unknown. The study reverse transcribed the entire isolated RNA, so it sequenced expressed TCRB transcripts. Method: immunoSEQ multiplex PCR; TCRdb's copy keeps in-frame clones and lacks some. Altogether 600,000 or so clones are present, roughly an eighth being singletons, with the ten largest covering about 0.11%. Sequenced input: naive CD4+ T cells from blood. The receptors derive from a man under 40 with type 1 diabetes.

V and J are TRBV11-2 and TRBJ1-1, with unresolved D. The CDR3 extends over 14 amino acids. From germline, CDR1 is SGHAT and CDR2 FQNNGV. The germline V and J ends were trimmed by 3 bases and 1 base, with 9 bases remaining between them. The CDR3 region has the DNA TGTGCCAGCAGCTTTAACAGCCCGAACACTGAAGCTTTCTTT. This gives the protein CASSFNSPNTEAFF.

This clone appeared a few times. The chain links TRBV4-3 to TRBJ2-7, with 10 bases lining up with TRBD1. Unmatched junction bases numbered 8, after V lost 9 bases and J lost 3 bases. Germline lookup yields CDR1 LGHNA and CDR2 YSLEER. The CDR3 contains 14 residues. This chain's CDR3 is CASRPGQGHYEQYF. The CDR3 region has the DNA TGCGCCAGTCGACCGGGACAGGGGCACTACGAGCAGTACTTC.

This clone was detected only a few times. The chain combines TRBV6-1 with TRBJ2-5; D gene ambiguous. The germline CDR1 and CDR2 sequences are MNHNS and SASEGT. This CDR3 comprises 12 residues. V was pared by 4 bases and J by 3 bases, with 6 bases between. In DNA form, the CDR3 reads TGTGCCAGCAGTGCACAGAAAGAGACCCAGTACTTC. Encoded protein: CASSAQKETQYF.

This clone has more than one count but fewer than ten. The V and J genes are TRBV25-1 and TRBJ1-6, with D possibly matching TRBD1 (6 bases). CDR1 and CDR2 (germline): MGHDK, SYGVNS. V lost 0 bases to trimming and J lost 7 bases, with 13 bases between them. This CDR3 contains 16 residues. The CDR3 coding sequence is TGTGCCAGCAGTGAATATGCGGACAGCCTCAATTCACCCCTCCACTTT. This encodes CASSEYADSLNSPLHF.

The V call is TRBV5-1, the J call TRBJ2-5; D remains unclear. The V and J ends lost 1 base and 3 bases respectively, with 7 bases between them. The germline V gene encodes CDR1 SGHRS and CDR2 YFSETQ. This CDR3 comprises 13 residues. In DNA, the CDR3 is TGCGCCAGCAGCTTGCGCCTCAAAGAGACCCAGTACTTC. This gives the protein CASSLRLKETQYF.

Note on this clone: The identical CDR3 is also encoded by other nucleotide sequences in the sample. The chain joins TRBV5-1 to TRBJ2-3; TRBD1 matches 10 bases. The germline V gene encodes CDR1 SGHRS and CDR2 YFSETQ. There are 14 residues in the CDR3. Germline trimming cut 4 bases from V and 3 bases from J; bases unmatched to any gene: 2. CDR3 sequence reads: CASSAGQGTDTQYF. CDR3 in DNA: TGCGCCAGCAGCGCGGGACAGGGGACAGATACGCAGTATTTT.

V and J are TRBV7-2 and TRBJ2-5, with D perhaps matching TRBD1 (5 bases). CDR1 and CDR2 from the germline V gene are SGHTA and FQGNSA. Deletions cut 3 bases from V and 7 bases from J, with 12 bases between. The length of the CDR3 is 13 residues. CDR3 protein: CASSFNRWGTQYF. CDR3 sequence (DNA): TGTGCCAGCAGCTTCAACAGGTGGGGGACCCAGTACTTC.

The rearrangement uses TRBV30 and TRBJ2-5; 7 bases map to TRBD2. V lost 4 bases and J lost 5; bases outside the gene matches: 7. There are 13 residues in the CDR3. The V gene's germline CDR1 is GTSNPN and CDR2 SVGIG (reference sequence). The DNA of the CDR3 is TGTGCCTGGACCTGGGGGGGACGGGAGACCCAGTACTTC. It is translated as CAWTWGGRETQYF.

This clone has a handful of counts. This chain uses TRBV29-1 with TRBJ1-5, with D uncertain. This CDR3 region has 12 residues. Germline V gene sequence: CDR1 SQVTM, CDR2 ANQGSEA. V lost 4 bases and J 4 bases, leaving 8 bases between the germline ends. For the CDR3, the DNA is TGCAGCGTTGCGGACGGTAATCAGCCCCAGCATTTT. This translates into CSVADGNQPQHF.

The V gene is TRBV30, the J gene TRBJ2-2, with D tentatively TRBD1 or TRBD2 (5 bases each). The germline CDR1 and CDR2 sequences are GTSNPN and SVGIG (reference sequence). The CDR3 sequence is 12 residues long. V shed 4 bases and J shed 8 bases, with 11 bases lying between them. The CDR3 DNA reads TGTGCCTGGACTAGGGGAGTTGGGGAGCTGTTTTTT. Protein product: CAWTRGVGELFF.

In its sample, this clone was seen a few times. The genes are TRBV20-1 and TRBJ1-2; no clear D gene. Germline values: CDR1 DFQATT, CDR2 SNEGSKA (reference sequence). The CDR3 contains 10 residues. CDR3 nucleotides: TGCAGCGCCTCTAACTATGGCTACACCTTC. This gives the protein CSASNYGYTF.

The V call is TRBV10-3, the J call TRBJ2-7; D not certain. With 4 bases removed from V and 7 bases from J, the gap between germline ends came to 11 bases. Germline CDR1 is ENHRY and CDR2 is SYGVKD. The length of the CDR3 is 12 residues. The CDR3 bases are TGTGCCATCAGTGGTGACCTGGGGGAGCAGTACTTC. The encoded protein is CAISGDLGEQYF.

This clone was seen only a few times. J is TRBJ1-4 and V is TRBV29-1; TRBD1 matches 8 bases. J lost 5 bases, V lost 3 bases, and 5 bases had no gene match. The germline gives CDR1 SQVTM, CDR2 ANQGSEA. The CDR3 has 14 residues. The CDR3 region is CSVEIRGQNEKLFF. CDR3 DNA sequence: TGCAGCGTTGAGATCAGGGGGCAGAATGAAAAACTGTTTTTT.

The CDR3: CASSAGQGGEVTQYF. The DNA for the CDR3 is TGTGCCAGCAGCGCCGGACAGGGGGGAGAAGTTACGCAGTATTTT. The chain combines TRBV9 with TRBJ2-3, with 10 bases aligning to TRBD1. The CDR3 extends over 15 amino acids. V gave up 3 bases and J gave up 8 bases; unmatched junction bases: 9. Germline V gives CDR1 SGDLS, CDR2 YYNGEE.

V and J are TRBV29-1 and TRBJ1-2, with a possible D match to TRBD1 (5 bases). Trimming shortened V by 7 bases and J by 2 bases, and 17 bases separated the two germline ends. The CDR3 extends over 14 amino acids. The V gene's germline CDR1 is SQVTM and CDR2 ANQGSEA. CDR3 sequence reads: CSAQGRGRNYGYTF. CDR3 sequence (DNA): TGCAGCGCCCAGGGTCGGGGAAGAAACTATGGCTACACCTTC.

This clone was recorded a few times. This chain joins TRBV7-9 and TRBJ1-5, with unresolved D. The CDR3 runs 15 residues. Germline V lookup: CDR1 SEHNR, CDR2 FQNEAQ (reference sequence). Trimming cost V 0 bases and J 3 bases, with 9 bases left between them. The CDR3 loop is CASSLASMDNQPQHF. In DNA form, the CDR3 reads TGTGCCAGCAGCTTAGCGTCTATGGACAATCAGCCCCAGCATTTT.

V is TRBV15 and J is TRBJ2-5, with D tentatively TRBD2 (6 bases). Trimming pared 5 bases from V and 4 bases from J, leaving 29 bases between. Germline V gene lookup returns CDR1 LNHNV and CDR2 YYDKDF (reference sequence). CDR3 length: 19 amino acids. DNA for the CDR3: TGTGCCACCAGCTCACAGACTGGGGGGAGACATCGCAATAGAGAGACCCAGTACTTC. Its protein product is CATSSQTGGRHRNRETQYF.

The table lists this clone with a few counts. This chain connects TRBV29-1 to TRBJ1-2; 7 bases map to TRBD1. With V trimmed by 8 bases and J by 5 bases, 8 bases remained unmatched. The CDR3 is 12 amino acids. CDR1 SQVTM and CDR2 ANQGSEA come from the germline V gene. The DNA for the CDR3 is TGCAGCATAGCACAGGGGACGTATGGCTACACCTTC. Its protein is CSIAQGTYGYTF. Drawing the rest from reference TRBV29-1 and TRBJ1-2, the complete variable domain is SAVISQKPSRDICQRGTSLTIQCQVDSQVTMMFWYRQQPGQSLTLIATANQGSEATYESGFVIDKFPISRPNLTFSTLTVSNMSPEDSSIYLCSIAQGTYGYTFGSGTRLTVV.

In its sample, this clone was seen a few times. This chain uses TRBV7-9 with TRBJ2-7; no definite D call. V was clipped by 3 bases and J by 4 bases, with 7 bases between them. The CDR3 spans 12 residues. The germline V gene has CDR1 SEHNR and CDR2 FQNEAQ (reference sequence). The CDR3 sequence is CASSFEGYEQYF. The CDR3 DNA is TGTGCCAGCAGCTTTGAAGGTTACGAGCAGTACTTC.

This clone was seen only a few times. The gene calls are TRBV20-1 and TRBJ2-5; no clear D. CDR1 and CDR2 from the germline V gene are DFQATT and SNEGSKA (reference sequence). The V end lost 7 bases, the J end lost 5 bases, and 8 bases lay between the germline ends. The CDR3 sequence is 10 residues long. CDR3 sequence reads: CSVERETQYF. The DNA for the CDR3 is TGCAGTGTTGAGAGGGAGACCCAGTACTTC.

This clone has a handful of counts. V usage is TRBV5-4 and J usage is TRBJ2-3; D may be TRBD1 or TRBD2 (5 bases each). The CDR3 length is 15 residues. Trimming took off 0 bases at V and 3 bases at J, with 11 bases between the two ends. Per the germline V gene, CDR1 is SGHNT and CDR2 is YYREEE (reference sequence). The CDR3 nucleotides are TGTGCCAGCAGCTTGGCGGGGCCGGGGACAGATACGCAGTATTTT. It translates to CASSLAGPGTDTQYF.

There are a few counts of this clone. This sequence joins TRBV9 and TRBJ2-3, with TRBD2 matching 9 bases. CDR1 SGDLS and CDR2 YYNGEE come from the germline V gene. This CDR3 spans 17 amino acids. V lost 4 bases to trimming and J lost 5 bases; unmatched junction nucleotides: 14. CDR3 residues: CASSPPGRGGGVDTQYF. Here the CDR3 DNA reads TGTGCCAGCAGCCCCCCCGGGCGGGGGGGCGGAGTAGATACGCAGTATTTT. Full variable domain (remainder filled in from reference TRBV9 and TRBJ2-3): DSGVTQTPKHLITATGQRVTLRCSPRSGDLSVYWYQQSLDQGLQFLIQYYNGEERAKGNILERFSAQQFPDLHSELNLSSLELGDSALYFCASSPPGRGGGVDTQYFGPGTRLTVL.

This clone has a handful of counts. The rearrangement joins TRBV6-5 to TRBJ1-1; D gene uncertain. The CDR3 is 12 amino acids. V dropped 4 bases and J dropped 3 bases, with 6 bases sitting between them. Germline V gene sequence: CDR1 MNHEY, CDR2 SVGAGI. CDR3 sequence: CASSSTYTEAFF. The CDR3 DNA is TGTGCCAGCAGTTCAACATACACTGAAGCTTTCTTT.

This clone was counted a few times. The chain recombines TRBV9 with TRBJ1-5; 8 bases are a match to TRBD1. The trim removed 5 bases at V and 7 bases at J, leaving 8 bases unmatched. The CDR3 has 14 amino acids. CDR1 is SGDLS and CDR2 is YYNGEE in the germline V gene. The CDR3 DNA reads as TGTGCCAGCAGTACTACAGGGGGACGACAGCCCCAGCATTTT. The encoded protein is CASSTTGGRQPQHF.

This clone was counted only a few times. This chain's CDR3 is CASSYSRTGGTGELFF. CDR3 coding DNA: TGTGCCAGCAGTTACTCCCGGACAGGGGGCACCGGGGAGCTGTTTTTT. This chain joins TRBV6-5 and TRBJ2-2, with 10 nucleotides matching TRBD1. CDR1 MNHEY and CDR2 SVGAGI come from the germline V gene. Germline trimming cut 0 bases from V and 4 bases from J; bases unmatched to any gene: 2. CDR3 length equals 16 residues.

V is TRBV7-2 and J is TRBJ2-5; a possible D gene is TRBD1 (5 bases). Germline V gene sequence: CDR1 SGHTA, CDR2 FQGNSA. Between the trimmed V and J ends, which lost 5 bases and 5 bases, there was a span of 15 bases. The CDR3 runs to 14 residues. CDR3: CASSPGSPRETQYF. CDR3 bases: TGTGCCAGCAGCCCAGGGTCTCCTAGGGAGACCCAGTACTTC.

The chain has TRBV18 and TRBJ2-3; 7 bases agree with TRBD2. Germline V gives CDR1 KGHSH, CDR2 LQKENI. The length of the CDR3 is 12 residues. With 11 bases clipped from V and 4 bases from J, the junction kept 6 bases outside the gene matches. CDR3 sequence (DNA): TGTGCCGGTAACGGGGGGTCAGATACGCAGTATTTT. Amino acid sequence: CAGNGGSDTQYF.

The rearrangement links TRBV7-8 to TRBJ2-5; D is perhaps TRBD1 (6 bases). Trimming removed 1 base at V and 2 bases at J, with 11 bases between. The CDR3 has 15 amino acids. Germline values: CDR1 SGHVS, CDR2 FQNEAQ. This chain's CDR3 is CASSLDRVLQETQYF. DNA of the CDR3: TGTGCCAGCAGCTTAGACAGGGTACTTCAAGAGACCCAGTACTTC. Filled out from reference TRBV7-8 and TRBJ2-5, the complete variable domain reads GAGVSQSPRYKVAKRGQDVALRCDPISGHVSLFWYQQALGQGPEFLTYFQNEAQLDKSGLPSDRFFAERPEGSVSTLKIQRTQQEDSAVYLCASSLDRVLQETQYFGPGTRLLVL.

Only a few counts were recorded for this clone. Other DNA variants within this sample encode the same CDR3. DNA for the CDR3: TGTGCCAGCAGCTTAGTGGAAAAACTGTTTTTT. It is translated as CASSLVEKLFF. The J gene is TRBJ1-4, the V gene TRBV7-9; D is uncertain. Germline CDR1 SEHNR, CDR2 FQNEAQ (reference sequence). The CDR3 is 11 amino acids. Trimming took off 1 base at V and 8 bases at J, with 2 bases between the two ends.